The 3 T cell receptor beta chains below all came from one sample that was sequenced in a study of CD8+ T cells in alopecia areata. Extracted from the samples, RNA was reverse transcribed into cDNA to serve as the sequencing template. The repertoire was sequenced with immunoSEQ multiplex PCR; TCRdb's copy has only in-frame clones and lacks some. The sample has 200,000 to 250,000 clones, around two fifths seen once. Treatment defined: oral pan-JAK inhibitor, 5-10 mg twice daily. The specimen was CD4+ T cells sorted from blood, collected at roughly week 30, from a patient treated with tofacitinib. These receptor sequences come from a human donor with alopecia areata.

The chain combines TRBV9 with TRBJ1-3; D unresolved. Germline-derived CDR1 and CDR2 are SGDLS and YYNGEE. This CDR3 is built from 14 residues. The V end lost 2 bases, the J end lost 0 bases, and 6 bases lay between the germline ends. The CDR3 DNA follows: TGTGCCAGCAGCGTCGCTTACTCTGGAAACACCATATATTTT. This codes for CASSVAYSGNTIYF.

The rearrangement links TRBV19 to TRBJ1-1; D ambiguous. Germline V gene lookup returns CDR1 LNHDA and CDR2 SQIVND (reference sequence). The CDR3 runs to 13 residues. V gave up 7 bases and J gave up 5 bases, with 14 bases separating them. In DNA form, the CDR3 reads TGTGCCAGTACGGAGGATAGGATGACTGAAGCTTTCTTT. This encodes CASTEDRMTEAFF.

This clone has just a few counts. DNA of the CDR3: TGTGCCAGCAGCTTACAGGGGACGACTGAAGCTTTCTTT. As protein: CASSLQGTTEAFF. This rearrangement joins TRBV7-3 to TRBJ1-1, with a possible D match to TRBD1 (6 bases). Germline V CDR1 and CDR2: SGHTA, FQGTGA. The CDR3 length is 13 residues. Between the trimmed V and J ends, which lost 2 bases and 5 bases, there was a span of 9 bases.